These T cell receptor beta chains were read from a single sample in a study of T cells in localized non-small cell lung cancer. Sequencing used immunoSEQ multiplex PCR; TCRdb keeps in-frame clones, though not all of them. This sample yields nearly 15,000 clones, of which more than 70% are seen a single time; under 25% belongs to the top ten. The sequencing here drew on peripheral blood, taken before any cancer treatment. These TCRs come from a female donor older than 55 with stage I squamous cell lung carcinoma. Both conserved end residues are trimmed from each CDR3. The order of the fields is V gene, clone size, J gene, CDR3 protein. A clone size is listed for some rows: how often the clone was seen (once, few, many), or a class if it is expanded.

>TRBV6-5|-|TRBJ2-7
ASSASGGDPYEQY
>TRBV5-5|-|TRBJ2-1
ASSLAWEQF
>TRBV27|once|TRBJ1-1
ASSLRQGVYLEAF
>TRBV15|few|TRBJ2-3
ATSPWGTSGDTDTQY
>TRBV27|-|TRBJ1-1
ASSLGANTEAF
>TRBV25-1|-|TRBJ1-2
ASSYQGAVGYT
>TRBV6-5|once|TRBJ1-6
ASTIDSPGSPLH
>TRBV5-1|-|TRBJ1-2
ASSLAGALQGYT
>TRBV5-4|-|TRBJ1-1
ASSSGTPGTTEAF
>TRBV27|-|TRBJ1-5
ASSSGRGPGGNQPQH
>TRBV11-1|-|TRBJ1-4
ASSLRREDEKLF
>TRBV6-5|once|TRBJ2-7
ASSSVGTQGYEQY
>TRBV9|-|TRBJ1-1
ASSEQGMNTEAF
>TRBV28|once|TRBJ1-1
AVGPLNTEAF
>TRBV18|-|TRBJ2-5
ASSPSDRARLVQY
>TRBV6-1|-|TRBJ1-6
ASRPDIRTSPLH
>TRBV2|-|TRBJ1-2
ASSDWDSAYGYT
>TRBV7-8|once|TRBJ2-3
ASSLGLAGGGMRDTQY
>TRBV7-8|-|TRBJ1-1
ASSLAGRIGTEAF
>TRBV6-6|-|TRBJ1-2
ASSYSITDRGYGYT
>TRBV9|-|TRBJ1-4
ASSVGVSLTEKLF
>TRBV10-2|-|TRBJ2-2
ASSVHTGELF
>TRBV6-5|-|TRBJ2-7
ASRLAGGNEQY
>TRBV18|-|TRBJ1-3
ASSPRLTGGNSSGNTIY
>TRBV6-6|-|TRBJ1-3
ASTGTRSGNTIY
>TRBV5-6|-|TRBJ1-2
ASSFWAGTAGYT
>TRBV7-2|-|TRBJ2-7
ASSSGTVYEQY
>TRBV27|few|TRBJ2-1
ASSLPLDRSPLYNEQF
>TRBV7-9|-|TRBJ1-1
ASSRTNTEAF
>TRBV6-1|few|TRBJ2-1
ASSWTGAGDEQF
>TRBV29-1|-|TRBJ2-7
SVGQGAYEQY
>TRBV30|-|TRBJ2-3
ASFSGGLDTQY
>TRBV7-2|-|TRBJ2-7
ASSLEGRPYEQY
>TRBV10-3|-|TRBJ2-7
AISGWDRGRSYEQY
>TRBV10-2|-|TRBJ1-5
ASSVQNDQPQH
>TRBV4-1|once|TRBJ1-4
ASSQEGGPNEKLF
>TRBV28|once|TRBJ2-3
ASSLLAGSTDTQY
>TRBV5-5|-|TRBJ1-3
ASSYQEGAGNTIY
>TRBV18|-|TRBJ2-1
ASSPITAGEGMHNEQF
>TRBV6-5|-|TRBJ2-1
ASSLGGTGPYNEQF
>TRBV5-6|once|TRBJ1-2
ASSFLTVDGDT
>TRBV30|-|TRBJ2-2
ALEERTGTTGELF